This T cell receptor (beta chain) derives from a study of cytomegalovirus exposure and HLA in healthy donors (dated by TCRdb to 2015 to 2018). General notes on the study: The 650 to 750 repertoires of the first cohort and the 120 validation repertoires were produced on the same platform, according to a later analysis. The study aimed to test whether cataloging public T cell receptors could reveal signatures of past pathogen exposure. A separate validation cohort of roughly 110 different subjects was used in addition to the roughly 670-subject first cohort. To predict cytomegalovirus infection status, the study combined high-throughput TCR immunosequencing, statistical association of individual TCRs with disease status, and machine learning. The study at large found these results: Of the cluster scores, roughly 95% were above 0 in a later analysis, which found that TCRs clustered in the first cohort also tended to co-occur in the 95 to 150 validation repertoires. A few of the identified cytomegalovirus-associated TCR beta chains were confirmed in vitro to be specific for cytomegalovirus antigens. The authors suggested that the approach could potentially be extended to other disease states and immunological phenotypes. Most TCR sequences were seen in very few donors, while some public TCRs were found in many individuals. The classifier was reported to diagnose cytomegalovirus status with high specificity and sensitivity in both the original cohort and the validation cohort. A later analysis lacked HLA typing for the validation cohort, so it scored co-occurrence in that cohort across all 120 repertoires. The study listed 150 to 200 TCR beta chains as associated with cytomegalovirus.

Separate from the roughly 700-subject first cohort, the validation cohort of roughly 110 subjects was the group to which the donors belonged. A note on this clone: No cognate antigen has been identified for it. Base qualities are not at hand, and no much larger clone is one base apart.

Library preparation used the immunoSEQ multiplex PCR assay. Processing in the source paper ran as follows. A statistical classification framework was developed to diagnose cytomegalovirus status using the catalog of TCR beta chain sequences. TCRdb retrieved this table from immuneACCESS and kept in-frame rearrangements only. Not all clones are present; in checked studies, unresolved V genes account for under half, and no reason is known for the remainder. Clone size and V and J calls were adopted from that table, with D and trimming inferred from the DNA. In this sample the table shows around 120,000 clones, about 88% of which occur a single time. The ten largest account for 4% to 5.5% of the sample. The sample comprised PBMCs. This clonotype originated in a man aged 18 to 29 in good health and CMV-seropositive.

The CDR3 region reads CASSASGVRYNEQFF. Here is the DNA: TGCGCCAGCAGCGCAAGCGGGGTCCGGTACAATGAGCAGTTCTTC. The rearrangement joined TRBV5-1 to TRBJ2-1; TRBD2 lines up with 7 middle nucleotides. Looking up the germline V gene yields CDR1 SGHRS and CDR2 YFSETQ. Clipping removes 4 bases from V and 4 bases from J, with 8 as the unmatched junction base count. The CDR3, cysteine through phenylalanine, is 15 amino acids long. The DNA shown is the 45-base CDR3, in frame from base 1.